This T cell receptor (beta chain) originates from a study of blood T cell repertoires in COVID-19. Study context: COVID-19 samples, acute and convalescent, were from the United States, Italy and Spain. PBMCs, B-cell-depleted T cells, or T cells were the source of the cDNA or gDNA that made up the material.

Study processing details: Researchers report that nucleated cell counts were estimated from reference gene primer amplification. TCRdb's copy holds only in-frame clones and misses some; the assay was immunoSEQ multiplex PCR. V and J calls and clone size come straight from that table; D and trimming were deduced from the DNA. The sample shows roughly 240,000 clones, 65% to 90% of them seen only once. Trimming took 3 bases from V and 3 from J, leaving 12 bases between them. The CDR3 contains 15 residues. CDR1 and CDR2 (germline): LNHDA, SQIVND (reference sequence). A note on this clone: This sample also contains other DNA sequences that code for the same CDR3.

Sequenced sample: peripheral blood. The chain is built from TRBV19 and TRBJ1-5; D uncertain. This clonotype was obtained from a man between 40 and 49 years old who had recovered from COVID-19. As DNA, the CDR3 is TGTGCCAGTAGTATTGTCCCAGGCGCCAATCAGCCCCAGCATTTT. This codes for CASSIVPGANQPQHF. Drawing the rest from reference TRBV19 and TRBJ1-5, the complete variable domain is DGGITQSPKYLFRKEGQNVTLSCEQNLNHDAMYWYRQDPGQGLRLIYYSQIVNDFQKGDIAEGYSVSREKKESFPLTVTSAQKNPTAFYLCASSIVPGANQPQHFGDGTRLSIL.